Detailed here is one TCR beta chain. The sample originates from a study of blood T cell repertoires in COVID-19. About the study: T cells, B-cell-depleted T cells, or PBMCs supplied cDNA or gDNA.

As handled by the study authors: Amplification from reference gene primers served as the basis for estimated nucleated cell counts. Produced via immunoSEQ multiplex PCR; TCRdb's table is partial and in-frame only. That table furnishes V, J and clone size, whereas the DNA furnished D and trimming. The data contain 120,000 to 150,000 clones, roughly 90% of them singletons. CDR1 is SGHVS, CDR2 FNYEAQ, per germline. After removal of 2 bases from V and 5 bases from J, the junction contained 7 bases not matched to a gene. This CDR3 is 16 amino acids long. The rearrangement links TRBV7-6 to TRBJ2-3, with 10 bases fitting TRBD2. The sequence was obtained from a human donor in a cohort sampled during active COVID-19. Material for sequencing was peripheral blood. This chain's CDR3 is CASSLKRGGRGDTQYF. The CDR3 DNA reads as TGTGCCAGCAGCTTAAAGCGGGGGGGCCGGGGAGATACGCAGTATTTT.